This T cell receptor beta chain was sequenced during a study of shared clonotypes between healthy human individuals. Overall study findings and caveats: Clonotype sharing levels among donors were expected to vary with sequencing depth. Generation probability values for non-shared clonotypes were lower than those for clonotypes shared by all four donors.

Libraries were prepared by immunoSEQ multiplex PCR; TCRdb keeps only in-frame clonotypes and omits some of them. Of just over 2,000,000 clones in the sample, approximately 95% are singletons; the top ten hold around 0.13%. Trimming pared 4 bases from V and 4 bases from J, leaving 13 bases between. There are 14 residues in the CDR3. Germline V gives CDR1 SGHRS, CDR2 YFSETQ. Turning to this clone: Its antigen is unknown.

The chain recombines TRBV5-1 with TRBJ2-3; D call uncertain. This clonotype was sampled from a young man in good health. The sequenced material came from naive CD4+ T cells sorted from blood. The sample's subset: CD45RA+ positively selected. The CDR3, as DNA: TGCGCCAGCAGCATAACGGAAACTGCAGATACGCAGTATTTT. Its translation: CASSITETADTQYF.